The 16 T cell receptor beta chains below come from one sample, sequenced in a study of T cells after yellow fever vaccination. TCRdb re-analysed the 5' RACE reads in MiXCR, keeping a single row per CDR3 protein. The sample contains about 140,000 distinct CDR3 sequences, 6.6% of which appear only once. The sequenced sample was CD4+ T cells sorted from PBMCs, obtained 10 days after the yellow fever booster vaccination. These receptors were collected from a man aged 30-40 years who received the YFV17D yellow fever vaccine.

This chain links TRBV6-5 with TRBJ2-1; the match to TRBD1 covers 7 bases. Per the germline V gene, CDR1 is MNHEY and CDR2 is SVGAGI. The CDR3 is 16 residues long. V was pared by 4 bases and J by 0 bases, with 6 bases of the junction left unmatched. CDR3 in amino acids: CASSSGRGSSYNEQFF. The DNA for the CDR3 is TGTGCCAGCAGTTCCGGCAGGGGGAGCTCCTACAATGAGCAGTTCTTC.

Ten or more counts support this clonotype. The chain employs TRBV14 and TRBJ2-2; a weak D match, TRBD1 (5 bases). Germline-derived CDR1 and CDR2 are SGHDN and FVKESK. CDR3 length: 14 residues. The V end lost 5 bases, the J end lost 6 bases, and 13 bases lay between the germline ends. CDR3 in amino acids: CASSVRERAGELFF. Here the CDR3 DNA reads TGTGCCAGCAGCGTCAGGGAAAGGGCCGGGGAGCTGTTTTTT.

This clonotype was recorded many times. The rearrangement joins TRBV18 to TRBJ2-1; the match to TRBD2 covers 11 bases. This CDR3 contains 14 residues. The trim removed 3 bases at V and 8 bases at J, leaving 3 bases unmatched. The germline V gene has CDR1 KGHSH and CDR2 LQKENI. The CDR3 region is CASSPQLAGDEQFF. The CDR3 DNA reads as TGTGCCAGCTCACCCCAACTAGCGGGAGATGAGCAGTTCTTC.

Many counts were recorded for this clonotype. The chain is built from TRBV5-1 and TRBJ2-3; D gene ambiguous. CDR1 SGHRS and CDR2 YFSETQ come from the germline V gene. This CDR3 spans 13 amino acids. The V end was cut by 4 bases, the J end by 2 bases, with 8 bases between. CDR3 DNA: TGCGCCAGCAGCGTTGACCACACAGATACGCAGTATTTT. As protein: CASSVDHTDTQYF.

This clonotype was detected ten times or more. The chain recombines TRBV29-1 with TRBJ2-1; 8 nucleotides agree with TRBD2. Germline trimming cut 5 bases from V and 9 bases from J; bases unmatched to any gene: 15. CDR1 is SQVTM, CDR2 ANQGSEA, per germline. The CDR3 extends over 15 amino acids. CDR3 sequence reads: CSVNKGTRPTGEQFF. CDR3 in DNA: TGCAGCGTTAACAAAGGGACTAGGCCGACGGGTGAGCAGTTCTTC.

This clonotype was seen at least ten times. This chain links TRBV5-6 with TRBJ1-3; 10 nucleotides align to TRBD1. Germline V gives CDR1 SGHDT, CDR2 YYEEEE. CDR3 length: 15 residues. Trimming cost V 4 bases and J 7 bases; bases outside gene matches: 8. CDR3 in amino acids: CASSRRTGGMNTIYF. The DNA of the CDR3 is TGTGCCAGCAGCCGTCGGACAGGGGGGATGAACACCATATATTTT. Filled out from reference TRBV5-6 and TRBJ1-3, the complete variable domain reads DAGVTQSPTHLIKTRGQQVTLRCSPKSGHDTVSWYQQALGQGPQFIFQYYEEEERQRGNFPDRFSGHQFPNYSSELNVNALLLGDSALYLCASSRRTGGMNTIYFGEGSWLTVV.

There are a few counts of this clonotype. CDR3 loop: CASSPTDRASEQYF. The CDR3 DNA reads TGTGCCAGCAGTCCCACTGACAGGGCCAGCGAGCAGTACTTC. The chain combines TRBV12-3 or TRBV12-4 with TRBJ2-7; 7 nucleotides match TRBD1. With V trimmed by 5 bases and J by 6 bases, 10 bases remained unmatched. The CDR3 runs 14 residues.

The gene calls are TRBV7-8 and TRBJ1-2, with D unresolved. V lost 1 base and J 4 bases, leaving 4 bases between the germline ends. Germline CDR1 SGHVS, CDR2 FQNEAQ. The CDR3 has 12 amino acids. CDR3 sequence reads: CASSLERYGYTF. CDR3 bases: TGTGCCAGCAGCTTAGAGCGCTATGGCTACACCTTC. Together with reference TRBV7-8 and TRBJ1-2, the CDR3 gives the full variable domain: GAGVSQSPRYKVAKRGQDVALRCDPISGHVSLFWYQQALGQGPEFLTYFQNEAQLDKSGLPSDRFFAERPEGSVSTLKIQRTQQEDSAVYLCASSLERYGYTFGSGTRLTVV.

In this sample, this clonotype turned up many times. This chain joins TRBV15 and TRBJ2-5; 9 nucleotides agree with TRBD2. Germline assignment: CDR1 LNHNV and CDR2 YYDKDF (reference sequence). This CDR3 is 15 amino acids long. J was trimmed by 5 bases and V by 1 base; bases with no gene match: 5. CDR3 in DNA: TGTGCCACCAGCAGAGCTAGCGGGAATTTGGAGACCCAGTACTTC. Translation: CATSRASGNLETQYF.

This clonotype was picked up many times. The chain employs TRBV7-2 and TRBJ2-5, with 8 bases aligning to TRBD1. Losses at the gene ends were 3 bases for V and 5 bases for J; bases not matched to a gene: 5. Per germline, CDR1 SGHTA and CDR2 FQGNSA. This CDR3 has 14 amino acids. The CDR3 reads CASSFGTGGETQYF. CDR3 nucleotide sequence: TGTGCCAGCAGCTTCGGAACAGGGGGGGAGACCCAGTACTTC.

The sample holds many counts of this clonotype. The CDR3 region is CASSPGGGSTHQPQHF. In nucleotides, the CDR3 is TGCGCCAGCAGCCCGGGGGGGGGTTCAACCCATCAGCCCCAGCATTTT. The chain joins TRBV5-1 to TRBJ1-5; maybe TRBD1 (5 bases). The CDR3 is 16 residues long. Germline V gives CDR1 SGHRS, CDR2 YFSETQ. Trimming left V 4 bases short and J 5 bases short, with 19 bases between.

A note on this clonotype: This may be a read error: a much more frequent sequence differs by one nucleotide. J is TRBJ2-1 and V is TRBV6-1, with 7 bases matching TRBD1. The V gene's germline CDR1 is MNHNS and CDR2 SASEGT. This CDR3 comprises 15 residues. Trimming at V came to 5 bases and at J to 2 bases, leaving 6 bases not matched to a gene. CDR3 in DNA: TGTGCCAGCAGTAGAGGGGGCAGGACCTACAATGAGCAGTTCTTC. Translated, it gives CASSRGGRTYNEQFF.

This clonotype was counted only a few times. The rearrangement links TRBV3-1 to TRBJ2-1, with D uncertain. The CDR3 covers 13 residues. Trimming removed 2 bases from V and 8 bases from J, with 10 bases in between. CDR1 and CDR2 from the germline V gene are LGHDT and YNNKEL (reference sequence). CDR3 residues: CASSQLEKDEQFF. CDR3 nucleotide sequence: TGTGCCAGCAGCCAACTGGAGAAAGATGAGCAGTTCTTC.

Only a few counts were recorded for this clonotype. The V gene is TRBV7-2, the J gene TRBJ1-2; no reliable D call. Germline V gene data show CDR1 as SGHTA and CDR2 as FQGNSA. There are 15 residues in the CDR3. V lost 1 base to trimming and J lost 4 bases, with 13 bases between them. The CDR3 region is CASSLESTDLYGYTF. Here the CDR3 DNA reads TGTGCCAGCAGCTTAGAAAGTACCGATCTCTATGGCTACACCTTC.

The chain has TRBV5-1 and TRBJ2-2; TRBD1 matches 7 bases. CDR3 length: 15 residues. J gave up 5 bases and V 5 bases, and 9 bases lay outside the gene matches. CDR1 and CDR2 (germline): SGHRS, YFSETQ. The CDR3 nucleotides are TGCGCCAGCAGTGTGGGGACAGTGCAAACCGGGGAGCTGTTTTTT. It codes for CASSVGTVQTGELFF.

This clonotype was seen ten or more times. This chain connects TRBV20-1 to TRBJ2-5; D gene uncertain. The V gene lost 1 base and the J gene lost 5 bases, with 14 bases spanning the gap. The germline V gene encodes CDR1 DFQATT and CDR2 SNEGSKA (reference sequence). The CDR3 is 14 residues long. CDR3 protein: CSARVGASAETQYF. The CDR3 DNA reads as TGCAGTGCTAGAGTTGGCGCGAGCGCGGAGACCCAGTACTTC.